Listed below are T cell receptor beta chains from one sample, sequenced in a study of blood T cell repertoires in COVID-19. Method: immunoSEQ multiplex PCR; TCRdb's copy keeps in-frame clones and lacks some. There are some 96,000 clones in the sample; 90% to 95% occur only once, and around 2.1% lies in the top ten. Sequencing input: peripheral blood. The receptors shown here come from a man in his fifties or sixties with active COVID-19. Each CDR3 is given with its conserved first and last residue.

TRBV3-1/TRBV3-2,CASSRYRSSGNTIYF
TRBV6-1,CASSELGTMNTEAFF
TRBV9,CASSVGGEGYNEQFF
TRBV5-1,CASSANTGTSGDTQYF
TRBV9,CASSGPSGGSNEQFF
TRBV28,CASSPGTGGTEAFF
TRBV6-5,CASSQGVRSNEQFF
TRBV5-1,CASSKSGGSTFNEQFF
TRBV29-1,CSVEDSISYNEQFF
TRBV7-9,CASSSQGQETQYF
TRBV15,CATGHLNQPQHF
TRBV6-2/TRBV6-3,CASSYQEGGTPSTDTQYF
TRBV5-1,CASSRGTSGIPNEQFF
TRBV28,CASRPVAGGPIETQYF
TRBV5-1,CASSLTGDILDTQYF